This T cell receptor (beta chain) derives from a study of cytomegalovirus exposure and HLA in healthy donors. TCRdb's copy holds only in-frame clones and misses some; the assay was immunoSEQ multiplex PCR. This sample has about 120,000 clones, with approximately 81% found just once. The source is a woman younger than 45 in good health and CMV-seronegative. The sequenced sample was PBMCs.

CDR3 sequence: CASSYSLGPPTDTQYF. CDR3 sequence (DNA): TGTGCCAGCAGTTACTCGCTGGGGCCCCCCACAGATACGCAGTATTTT. The rearrangement links TRBV6-6 to TRBJ2-3; perhaps TRBD1 as D (5 bases). Looked up from germline, CDR1 is MNHNY and CDR2 is SVGAGI (reference sequence). CDR3 length: 16 residues. V lost 0 bases to trimming and J lost 2 bases, with 12 bases between them.